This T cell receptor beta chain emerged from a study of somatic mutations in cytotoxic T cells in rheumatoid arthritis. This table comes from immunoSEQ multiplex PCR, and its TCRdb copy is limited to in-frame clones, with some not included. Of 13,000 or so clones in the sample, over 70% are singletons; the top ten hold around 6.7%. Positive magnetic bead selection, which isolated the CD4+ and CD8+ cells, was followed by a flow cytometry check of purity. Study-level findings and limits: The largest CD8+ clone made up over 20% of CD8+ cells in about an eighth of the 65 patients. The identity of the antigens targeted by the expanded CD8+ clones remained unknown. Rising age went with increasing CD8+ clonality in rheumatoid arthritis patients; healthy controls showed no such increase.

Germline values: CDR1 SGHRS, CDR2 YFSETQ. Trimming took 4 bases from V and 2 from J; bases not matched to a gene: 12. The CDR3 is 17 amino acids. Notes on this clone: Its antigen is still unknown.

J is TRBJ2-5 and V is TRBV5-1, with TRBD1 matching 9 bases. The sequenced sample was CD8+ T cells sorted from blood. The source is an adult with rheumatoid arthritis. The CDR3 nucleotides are TGCGCCAGCAGCCTCCGGACAGGGGCCTCTTATCAAGAGACCCAGTACTTC. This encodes CASSLRTGASYQETQYF.